This entry lists 10 T cell receptor beta chains sequenced from one sample in a study of blood T cell repertoires in COVID-19. The repertoire was sequenced with immunoSEQ multiplex PCR; TCRdb's copy has only in-frame clones and lacks some. The repertoire consists of around 200,000 clones, with approximately 86% occurring once and the leading ten covering approximately 4.8%. The sequencing input was PBMCs or T cells enriched from blood (not recorded which). Receptors originate from a woman in her twenties or thirties who had been exposed to COVID-19.

The rearrangement links TRBV2 to TRBJ2-3; possibly TRBD2 for D (5 bases). Germline loops: CDR1 SNHLY, CDR2 FYNNEI. V was clipped by 10 bases and J by 0 bases, with 14 bases between them. The CDR3 runs to 14 residues. The chain's CDR3 is CATQGRTSTDTQYF. In DNA form, the CDR3 reads TGTGCCACCCAAGGAAGGACTAGCACAGATACGCAGTATTTT.

This clone was observed a single time. The V and J genes are TRBV7-9 and TRBJ2-3, with D possibly matching TRBD1 (6 bases). V was clipped by 1 base and J by 3 bases, with 11 bases between them. This CDR3 has 15 residues. CDR1 is SEHNR and CDR2 is FQNEAQ in the germline V gene (reference sequence). The CDR3 DNA reads as TGTGCCAGCAGCTTAGAGGGGGACCAGACAGATACGCAGTATTTT. Protein sequence: CASSLEGDQTDTQYF. Filled out from reference TRBV7-9 and TRBJ2-3, the complete variable domain reads DTGVSQNPRHKITKRGQNVTFRCDPISEHNRLYWYRQTLGQGPEFLTYFQNEAQLEKSRLLSDRFSAERPKGSFSTLEIQRTEQGDSAMYLCASSLEGDQTDTQYFGPGTRLTVL.

This clone was counted a few times. This chain joins TRBV5-1 and TRBJ1-1; 9 bases align to TRBD1. J gave up 6 bases and V 3 bases, and 3 bases lay outside the gene matches. The length of the CDR3 is 13 residues. The germline V gene has CDR1 SGHRS and CDR2 YFSETQ. In nucleotides, the CDR3 is TGCGCCAGCAGCTCGGGACAGGGTCCTGAAGCTTTCTTT. Translation: CASSSGQGPEAFF.

The chain has TRBV5-8 and TRBJ2-5; 11 nucleotides match TRBD2. With V trimmed by 0 bases and J by 5 bases, 3 bases remained unmatched. There are 15 residues in the CDR3. Germline V gene lookup returns CDR1 SGHTS and CDR2 YDEGEE. This chain's CDR3 is CASSLGTSGLETQYF. CDR3 in DNA: TGTGCCAGCAGCTTGGGGACTAGCGGGTTGGAGACCCAGTACTTC.

CDR3 DNA sequence: TGCGCCAGCAGCCCTCAGACAAATACGCAGTATTTT. Translating gives CASSPQTNTQYF. The chain employs TRBV5-1 and TRBJ2-3, with D hard to call. CDR3 length: 12 amino acids. Germline CDR1 SGHRS, CDR2 YFSETQ. Trimming removed 4 bases at V and 7 bases at J, with 10 bases between.

The chain has TRBV30 and TRBJ1-2; a weak D match, TRBD1 (5 bases). The CDR3 length is 13 residues. Per germline, CDR1 GTSNPN and CDR2 SVGIG (reference sequence). V was cut by 2 bases and J by 8 bases, with 15 bases left in between. The DNA for the CDR3 is TGTGCCTGGAGTTATCAGGGTCTGGGCGGCTACACCTTC. It is translated as CAWSYQGLGGYTF.

This clone was observed once. The rearrangement joins TRBV11-2 to TRBJ1-5, with D possibly matching TRBD1 (6 bases). This CDR3 is 15 amino acids long. The V and J ends lost 2 bases and 4 bases respectively, with 12 bases between them. Germline V gives CDR1 SGHAT, CDR2 FQNNGV. The CDR3 bases are TGTGCCAGCAGCTTAAGGGGTCAGGGGAATCAGCCCCAGCATTTT. Translation: CASSLRGQGNQPQHF. The full variable domain, rest sourced from reference TRBV11-2 and TRBJ1-5, is EAGVAQSPRYKIIEKRQSVAFWCNPISGHATLYWYQQILGQGPKLLIQFQNNGVVDDSQLPKDRFSAERLKGVDSTLKIQPAKLEDSAVYLCASSLRGQGNQPQHFGDGTRLSIL.

V usage is TRBV7-9 and J usage is TRBJ1-2; tentatively, D is TRBD1 (5 bases). Germline CDR1 SEHNR, CDR2 FQNEAQ (reference sequence). Trimming removed 5 bases from V and 3 bases from J, with 10 bases in between. The CDR3 is 13 residues long. The CDR3 sequence is CASSQTEYYGYTF. In DNA, the CDR3 is TGTGCCAGCAGCCAGACAGAGTACTATGGCTACACCTTC.

This clone was detected only once. CDR3 nucleotide sequence: TGTGCCTGCTCACAGGGGGTTGATCCGTTACATACGCAGTATTTT. Residues: CACSQGVDPLHTQYF. This chain joins TRBV30 and TRBJ2-3; TRBD1 matches at 8 bases. This CDR3 is built from 15 residues. V shed 6 bases, J shed 7 bases, and the junction held 15 bases outside the gene matches. In germline, CDR1 is GTSNPN, CDR2 SVGIG (reference sequence).

The CDR3 nucleotides read TGCGCCAGCAGCTCTGACAGGGGAAACACCATATATTTT. It specifies CASSSDRGNTIYF. The gene calls are TRBV5-1 and TRBJ1-3; a weak D match, TRBD1 (6 bases). Trimming shortened V by 3 bases and J by 4 bases, and 8 bases separated the two germline ends. The CDR3 consists of 13 residues. Germline V gene sequence: CDR1 SGHRS, CDR2 YFSETQ.